Only a few counts were recorded for the clone carrying this T cell receptor beta chain. Its antigen is not known. Together with a sample-barcoded 5' primer, a J-beta primer mix was included in a second PCR lasting about 6 to 11 cycles. Every cDNA molecule carried a tag from a template-switch adaptor bearing 12 random nucleotides. TCRdb called the 5' RACE reads again in MiXCR, with one record for every CDR3 protein. The sample includes roughly 860,000 distinct CDR3 sequences, 60% to 80% of them seen just once. The data derive from a study of blood T cells in healthy people across ages. Overall study results and limits: Greater diversity and more naive CD4+ cells were seen in long-lived donors than in aged donors. Underestimates were what the diversity estimates from one million T cells were considered to be. The study could not conclusively compare naive and antigen-experienced cells, given its unsorted PBMCs.

This CDR3 is 17 amino acids long. In germline, CDR1 is ENHRY, CDR2 SYGVKD. Germline trimming cut 9 bases from V and 0 bases from J; bases unmatched to any gene: 12. The genes are TRBV10-3 and TRBJ2-1; 9 bases align to TRBD1. This receptor was taken from a man aged 30-40 years in good health. The sequencing sample was made of blood. CDR3 protein: CAIKGQGIPSSYNEQFF. CDR3 nucleotide sequence: TGTGCCATTAAGGGACAGGGCATCCCGAGCTCCTACAATGAGCAGTTCTTC.